Below, 27 T cell receptor beta chains from the same sample are listed, as sequenced in a study of T cells in Graves' hyperthyroidism and ophthalmopathy. TCR beta CDR3 regions were amplified from RNA. HTBI primers drove first-round RT-PCR of the TCR CDR3. Via MiXCR, TCRdb re-called the multiplex PCR reads, giving one row per CDR3 protein. The sample has some 570,000 distinct CDR3 sequences, 12% to 15% seen once. Sequenced material: blood. Every receptor here comes from a woman under 30 with Graves' ophthalmopathy.

In this sample, this clonotype turned up many times. This chain links TRBV30 with TRBJ2-3; no firm D call. V was cut by 1 base and J by 4 bases, with 6 bases left in between. CDR1 and CDR2 (germline): GTSNPN, SVGIG (reference sequence). The CDR3 is 12 amino acids. Written as DNA, the CDR3 is TGTGCCTGGAGTGCGAGCCCAGATACGCAGTATTTT. Translating it yields CAWSASPDTQYF.

In DNA form, the CDR3 reads TGCAGTGCTAAAACAGGTGCGGCGAACACTGAAGCTTTCTTT. Amino acid sequence: CSAKTGAANTEAFF. The gene calls are TRBV20-1 and TRBJ1-1, with D possibly matching TRBD1 (5 bases). CDR1 is DFQATT and CDR2 is SNEGSKA in the germline V gene (reference sequence). This CDR3 has 14 residues. Trimming cost V 4 bases and J 1 base, with 13 bases left between them.

V gene TRBV7-9 combines with J gene TRBJ2-2; D is ambiguous. CDR3 length: 15 residues. V gave up 6 bases and J gave up 5 bases, with 16 bases separating them. CDR1 SEHNR and CDR2 FQNEAQ come from the germline V gene (reference sequence). The CDR3 here is CASSDSNGLTGELFF. CDR3 DNA sequence: TGTGCCAGCAGTGATTCTAATGGGTTGACCGGGGAGCTGTTTTTT. The complete variable domain, with remaining parts taken from reference TRBV7-9 and TRBJ2-2, reads DTGVSQNPRHKITKRGQNVTFRCDPISEHNRLYWYRQTLGQGPEFLTYFQNEAQLEKSRLLSDRFSAERPKGSFSTLEIQRTEQGDSAMYLCASSDSNGLTGELFFGEGSRLTVL.

This clonotype was seen ten or more times. This sequence joins TRBV28 and TRBJ1-2; 8 nucleotides match TRBD1. The CDR3 runs 13 residues. V lost 10 bases and J lost 4; bases outside the gene matches: 8. The germline gives CDR1 MDHEN, CDR2 SYDVKM. The CDR3 region is CAIQTGDGYGYTF. CDR3 in DNA: TGTGCCATTCAGACAGGGGACGGCTATGGCTACACCTTC.

The table lists this clonotype with many counts. V gene TRBV28 combines with J gene TRBJ2-7, with TRBD2 matching 8 bases. The junction had 6 bases not matched to a gene; V was cut back by 5 bases and J by 0 bases. Germline V CDR1 and CDR2: MDHEN, SYDVKM. The CDR3 runs to 15 residues. The DNA for the CDR3 is TGTGCCAGCAGTCAACTAGCGGAGCTCTCCTACGAGCAGTACTTC. It is translated as CASSQLAELSYEQYF.

Many counts were recorded for this clonotype. V usage is TRBV4-3 and J usage is TRBJ2-7; D possibly corresponds to TRBD2 (6 bases). CDR1 LGHNA and CDR2 YSLEER come from the germline V gene. V was cut by 0 bases and J by 7 bases, with 16 bases left in between. The CDR3 loop spans 15 amino acids. The CDR3 coding sequence is TGCGCCAGCAGCCAAGATCCGGGACTGCTTATGGAGCAGTACTTC. Amino acid sequence: CASSQDPGLLMEQYF.

The chain recombines TRBV3-1 with TRBJ2-2; D not resolved. Germline lookup yields CDR1 LGHDT and CDR2 YNNKEL (reference sequence). This CDR3 spans 13 amino acids. Deletions cut 5 bases from V and 3 bases from J, with 7 bases between. CDR3 sequence reads: CASSARDTGELFF. CDR3 nucleotide sequence: TGTGCCAGCAGCGCCCGGGACACCGGGGAGCTGTTTTTT.

The chain uses TRBV19 and TRBJ1-5; TRBD1 aligns across 9 bases. Trimming removed 10 bases from V and 4 bases from J; junction bases left unmatched: 8. This CDR3 comprises 14 residues. CDR1 is LNHDA, CDR2 SQIVND, per germline (reference sequence). This chain's CDR3 is CATQQGAPNQPQHF. Here the CDR3 DNA reads TGTGCCACCCAACAGGGGGCACCTAATCAGCCCCAGCATTTT.

This chain links TRBV6-2 or TRBV6-3 with TRBJ2-2; D is uncertain. Trimming took 0 bases from V and 4 from J, leaving 21 bases between them. Germline V gene data show CDR1 as MNHEY and CDR2 as SVGEGT. This CDR3 contains 19 residues. The CDR3 loop is CASSYSTFRWLAFTGELFF. CDR3 sequence (DNA): TGTGCCAGCAGTTACTCGACCTTTAGATGGCTCGCATTCACCGGGGAGCTGTTTTTT.

This clonotype was found many times. J is TRBJ2-1 and V is TRBV3-1, with TRBD2 matching over 8 bases. There are 15 residues in the CDR3. Per the germline V gene, CDR1 is LGHDT and CDR2 is YNNKEL (reference sequence). J gave up 8 bases and V 0 bases, and 6 bases lay outside the gene matches. CDR3 bases: TGTGCCAGCAGCCAAGATGGGGCGGGAGGTGATGAGCAGTTCTTC. It is translated as CASSQDGAGGDEQFF.

This clonotype showed up many times. This rearrangement joins TRBV28 to TRBJ1-1; 8 bases map to TRBD1. This CDR3 spans 14 amino acids. J was trimmed by 4 bases and V by 6 bases; bases with no gene match: 7. Germline loops: CDR1 MDHEN, CDR2 SYDVKM. CDR3 bases: TGTGCCAGCAGCGACAGGGGCGGATTCACTGAAGCTTTCTTT. Amino acid sequence: CASSDRGGFTEAFF.

The chain links TRBV3-1 to TRBJ2-3; weak D call: TRBD2 (6 bases). Germline V gene sequence: CDR1 LGHDT, CDR2 YNNKEL (reference sequence). V lost 4 bases and J 6 bases, leaving 14 bases between the germline ends. The CDR3 covers 14 residues. CDR3 sequence: CASSPPGLRDTQYF. Written as DNA, the CDR3 is TGTGCCAGCAGCCCCCCGGGACTCAGGGATACGCAGTATTTT.

This clonotype was counted a few times. The chain has TRBV6-5 and TRBJ1-5; D gene ambiguous. Germline CDR1 is MNHEY and CDR2 is SVGAGI. The CDR3 consists of 15 residues. V was cut by 7 bases and J by 0 bases, with 13 bases left in between. This CDR3 reads CASKLDAYSNQPQHF. For the CDR3, the DNA is TGTGCCAGCAAGTTAGACGCTTATAGCAATCAGCCCCAGCATTTT.

This clonotype turned up a few times. This chain connects TRBV11-1 to TRBJ2-7; 12 nucleotides agree with TRBD1. The CDR3 length is 16 residues. CDR1 is SGHAT, CDR2 FQDESV, per germline (reference sequence). J lost 3 bases, V lost 2 bases, and 5 bases had no gene match. CDR3 protein: CASSLQGQGAFYEQYF. Here the CDR3 DNA reads TGTGCCAGCAGCTTACAGGGACAGGGGGCTTTCTACGAGCAGTACTTC.

There are many counts of this clonotype. The rearrangement joins TRBV20-1 to TRBJ2-1; D perhaps matches TRBD1 (6 bases). Germline V CDR1 and CDR2: DFQATT, SNEGSKA (reference sequence). This CDR3 region has 12 residues. V was cut by 7 bases and J by 8 bases, with 15 bases left in between. DNA of the CDR3: TGCAGTGTCAAGGGGGAAGGCGATGAGCAGTTCTTC. Translation gives CSVKGEGDEQFF.

This clonotype appeared many times. The rearrangement links TRBV11-2 to TRBJ2-3, with TRBD2 identical over 11 bases. The V and J ends lost 5 bases and 0 bases, in that order; junction bases with no gene match: 10. Germline-derived CDR1 and CDR2 are SGHAT and FQNNGV. This CDR3 spans 18 amino acids. CDR3 DNA sequence: TGTGCCAGCAGCCGCTGGGAGGGGACTAGCGGTAGCACAGATACGCAGTATTTT. This sequence encodes CASSRWEGTSGSTDTQYF. Full variable domain (outside the CDR3, taken from reference TRBV11-2 and TRBJ2-3): EAGVAQSPRYKIIEKRQSVAFWCNPISGHATLYWYQQILGQGPKLLIQFQNNGVVDDSQLPKDRFSAERLKGVDSTLKIQPAKLEDSAVYLCASSRWEGTSGSTDTQYFGPGTRLTVL.

The table lists this clonotype with many counts. The chain is built from TRBV4-1 and TRBJ2-7, with D hard to call. The CDR3 has 15 residues. The V gene's germline CDR1 is MGHRA and CDR2 YSYEKL. Trimming shortened V by 0 bases and J by 1 base, and 10 bases separated the two germline ends. CDR3 protein: CASSQDLVFSYEQYF. The CDR3 DNA reads TGCGCCAGCAGCCAAGACTTGGTCTTTTCCTACGAGCAGTACTTC.

The chain couples TRBV4-1 to TRBJ2-7; D is unresolved. The end of the DNA fits TRBJ2-1 better, so the J call may be wrong. This CDR3 contains 13 residues. The germline gives CDR1 MGHRA, CDR2 YSYEKL. CDR3 region: CASSRAGSYEQFF. CDR3 DNA sequence: TGCGCCAGCAGCCGCGCCGGCAGCTACGAGCAGTTCTTC.

The CDR3, as DNA: TGCGCCAGCAGCCAGCCCCTCGTTGGGGGCAACTATGGCTACACCTTC. Translated: CASSQPLVGGNYGYTF. This chain joins TRBV4-1 and TRBJ1-2; possible D gene TRBD1, 6 bases. This CDR3 has 16 residues. The V gene lost 3 bases and the J gene lost 2 bases, with 16 bases spanning the gap. The V gene's germline CDR1 is MGHRA and CDR2 YSYEKL.

The sample holds many counts of this clonotype. DNA for the CDR3: TGTGCCAGCAGCGGGACTAGCGGGAGCTCCTACAATGAGCAGTTCTTC. As protein: CASSGTSGSSYNEQFF. The V gene is TRBV2, the J gene TRBJ2-1, with 14 bases fitting TRBD2. This CDR3 has 16 residues. CDR1 and CDR2 from the germline V gene are SNHLY and FYNNEI. Trimming at V came to 6 bases and at J to 0 bases, leaving 1 base not matched to a gene.

The CDR3 DNA is TGCAGTGCTAGAGGGCGTTTCGGGGGGCCGTCTAACACTGAAGCTTTCTTT. Its protein product is CSARGRFGGPSNTEAFF. V usage is TRBV20-1 and J usage is TRBJ1-1; possible D gene TRBD1, 6 bases. This CDR3 region has 17 residues. Germline values: CDR1 DFQATT, CDR2 SNEGSKA (reference sequence). Trimming cost V 1 base and J 2 bases, with 20 bases left between them.

This chain uses TRBV20-1 with TRBJ2-6; D gene uncertain. CDR1 and CDR2 (germline): DFQATT, SNEGSKA (reference sequence). The CDR3 covers 16 residues. The germline V and J ends were trimmed by 1 base and 0 bases, with 10 bases remaining between them. The CDR3 DNA reads as TGCAGTGCTAGAGTTTTCGGGTCCTCTGGGGCCAACGTCCTGACTTTC. Amino acid sequence: CSARVFGSSGANVLTF.

Many counts were recorded for this clonotype. The gene calls are TRBV6-2 or TRBV6-3 and TRBJ2-1; 11 nucleotides align to TRBD2. Trimming at V came to 6 bases and at J to 5 bases, leaving 12 bases not matched to a gene. This CDR3 is 17 amino acids long. In germline, CDR1 is MNHEY, CDR2 SVGEGT. CDR3 loop: CASSPSPFSGRDNEQFF. CDR3 bases: TGTGCCAGCAGCCCATCCCCTTTTAGCGGGAGGGACAATGAGCAGTTCTTC.

This clonotype has ten or more counts. The gene calls are TRBV11-1 and TRBJ2-2, with D unclear. Trimming took 5 bases from V and 0 from J, leaving 16 bases between them. This CDR3 spans 17 amino acids. Germline V CDR1 and CDR2: SGHAT, FQDESV (reference sequence). The CDR3 region is CASSPTDWRPNTGELFF. CDR3 bases: TGTGCCAGCAGCCCTACGGATTGGCGGCCGAACACCGGGGAGCTGTTTTTT.

V usage is TRBV28 and J usage is TRBJ2-1; 9 bases map to TRBD1. The CDR3 runs 15 residues. Per the germline V gene, CDR1 is MDHEN and CDR2 is SYDVKM. V lost 6 bases to trimming and J lost 4 bases; unmatched junction nucleotides: 7. DNA for the CDR3: TGTGCCAGCAGGCCCGGGACAGGGTCTTACAATGAGCAGTTCTTC. Protein: CASRPGTGSYNEQFF.

To note about this clonotype: A much larger clone lies a single base off, so this may be a read error. This rearrangement joins TRBV27 to TRBJ2-7; maybe TRBD1 (5 bases). From germline, CDR1 is MNHEY and CDR2 SMNVEV (reference sequence). The CDR3 extends over 12 amino acids. The CDR3 nucleotides read TGTGCCGGCAGAAAAGGACACTACGAGCAGTACTTC. This translates into CAGRKGHYEQYF.

The genes are TRBV20-1 and TRBJ2-7, with D hard to call. V was clipped by 1 base and J by 7 bases, with 8 bases between them. CDR3 size: 11 residues. Germline V gives CDR1 DFQATT, CDR2 SNEGSKA (reference sequence). CDR3 in DNA: TGCAGTGCTAGAGTTTGGCAAGAGCAGTACTTC. This sequence encodes CSARVWQEQYF.